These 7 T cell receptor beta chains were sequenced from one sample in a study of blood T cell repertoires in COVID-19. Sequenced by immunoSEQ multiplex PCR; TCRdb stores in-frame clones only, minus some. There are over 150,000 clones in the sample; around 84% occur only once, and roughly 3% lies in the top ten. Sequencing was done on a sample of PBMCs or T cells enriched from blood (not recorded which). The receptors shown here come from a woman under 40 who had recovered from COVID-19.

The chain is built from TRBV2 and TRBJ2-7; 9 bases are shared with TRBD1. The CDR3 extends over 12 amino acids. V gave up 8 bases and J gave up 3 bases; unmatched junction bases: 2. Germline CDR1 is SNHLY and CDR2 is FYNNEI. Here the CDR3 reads CASETGGYEQYV. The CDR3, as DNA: TGTGCCAGCGAGACAGGGGGCTACGAGCAGTACGTC.

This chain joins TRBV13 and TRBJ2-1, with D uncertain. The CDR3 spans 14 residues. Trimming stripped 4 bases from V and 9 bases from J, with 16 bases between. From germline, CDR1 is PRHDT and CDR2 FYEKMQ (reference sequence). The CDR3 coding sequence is TGTGCCAGCAGCTCATTAGACCCAGGAAGTGAGCAGTTCTTC. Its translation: CASSSLDPGSEQFF.

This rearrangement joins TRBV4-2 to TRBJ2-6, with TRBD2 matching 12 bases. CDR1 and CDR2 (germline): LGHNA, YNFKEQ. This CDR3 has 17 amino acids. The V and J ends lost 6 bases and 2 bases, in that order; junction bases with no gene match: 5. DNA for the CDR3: TGTGCCAGCAGGACTAGCGGGGGAAAGGCTGGGGCCAACGTCCTGACTTTC. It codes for CASRTSGGKAGANVLTF.

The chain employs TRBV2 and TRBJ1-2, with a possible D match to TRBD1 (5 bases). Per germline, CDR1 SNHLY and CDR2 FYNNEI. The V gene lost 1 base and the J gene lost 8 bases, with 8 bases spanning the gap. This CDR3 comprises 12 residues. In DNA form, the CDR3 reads TGTGCCAGCAGTGAAGGGGGCTACGGCTACACCTTC. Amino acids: CASSEGGYGYTF.

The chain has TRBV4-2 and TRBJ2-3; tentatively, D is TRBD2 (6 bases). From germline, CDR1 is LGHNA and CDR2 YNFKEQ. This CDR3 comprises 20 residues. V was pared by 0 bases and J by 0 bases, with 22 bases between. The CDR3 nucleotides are TGTGCCAGCAGCCAAGATCCGGTTAGCGGAAGACTTACTAGCACAGATACGCAGTATTTT. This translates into CASSQDPVSGRLTSTDTQYF.

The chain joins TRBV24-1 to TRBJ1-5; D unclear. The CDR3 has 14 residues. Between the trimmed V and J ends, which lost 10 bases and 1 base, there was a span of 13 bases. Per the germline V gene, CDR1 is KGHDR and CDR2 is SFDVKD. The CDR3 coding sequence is TGTGCCACTGGAGCGGGGAACAGCAATCAGCCCCAGCATTTT. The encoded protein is CATGAGNSNQPQHF.

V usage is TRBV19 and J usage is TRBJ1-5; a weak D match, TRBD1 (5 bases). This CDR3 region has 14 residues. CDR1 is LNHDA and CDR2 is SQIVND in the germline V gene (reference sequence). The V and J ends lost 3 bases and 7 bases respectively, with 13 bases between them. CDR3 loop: CASSMGGRAQPQHF. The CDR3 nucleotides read TGTGCCAGTAGTATGGGGGGGAGGGCGCAGCCCCAGCATTTT.